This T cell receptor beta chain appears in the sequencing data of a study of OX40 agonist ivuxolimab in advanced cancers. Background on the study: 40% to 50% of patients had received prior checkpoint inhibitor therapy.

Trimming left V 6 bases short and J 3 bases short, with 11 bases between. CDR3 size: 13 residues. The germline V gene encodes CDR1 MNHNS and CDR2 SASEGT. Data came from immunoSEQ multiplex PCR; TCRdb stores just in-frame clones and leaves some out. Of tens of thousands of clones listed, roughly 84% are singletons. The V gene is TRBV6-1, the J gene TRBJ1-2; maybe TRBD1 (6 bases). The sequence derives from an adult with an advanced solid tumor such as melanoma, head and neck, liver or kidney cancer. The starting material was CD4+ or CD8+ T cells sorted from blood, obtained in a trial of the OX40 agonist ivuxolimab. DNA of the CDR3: TGTGCCAGCAGGGAACAGGGCTACTATGGCTACACCTTC. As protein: CASREQGYYGYTF.